The text below deals with one T cell receptor (beta chain). Other DNA sequences in this specimen translate into the identical CDR3. Authors' processing steps: Estimated nucleated cell counts came from reference gene primer amplification. The protocol was immunoSEQ multiplex PCR, while the TCRdb copy is restricted to in-frame clones and leaves out a portion. That table is the source of V, J and clone size, and D and trimming were worked out from the DNA. The sample lists 90,000 to 120,000 clones, 89% occurring once. This entry belongs to a study of blood T cell repertoires in COVID-19. On the study more broadly: Italy, Spain and the United States were the sources of the convalescent and acute COVID-19 samples. The cDNA or gDNA used as material had been derived from T cells, B-cell-depleted T cells, or PBMCs.

V was pared by 4 bases and J by 0 bases, with 7 bases between. This CDR3 region has 13 residues. This clonotype originated in a man aged 35-49 years with active or convalescent COVID-19. The material sequenced was peripheral blood. The chain uses TRBV12-3 or TRBV12-4 and TRBJ2-7; no firm D call. CDR3 loop: CASSYLSSYEQYF. CDR3 DNA: TGTGCCAGCAGTTACCTTAGCTCCTACGAGCAGTACTTC.